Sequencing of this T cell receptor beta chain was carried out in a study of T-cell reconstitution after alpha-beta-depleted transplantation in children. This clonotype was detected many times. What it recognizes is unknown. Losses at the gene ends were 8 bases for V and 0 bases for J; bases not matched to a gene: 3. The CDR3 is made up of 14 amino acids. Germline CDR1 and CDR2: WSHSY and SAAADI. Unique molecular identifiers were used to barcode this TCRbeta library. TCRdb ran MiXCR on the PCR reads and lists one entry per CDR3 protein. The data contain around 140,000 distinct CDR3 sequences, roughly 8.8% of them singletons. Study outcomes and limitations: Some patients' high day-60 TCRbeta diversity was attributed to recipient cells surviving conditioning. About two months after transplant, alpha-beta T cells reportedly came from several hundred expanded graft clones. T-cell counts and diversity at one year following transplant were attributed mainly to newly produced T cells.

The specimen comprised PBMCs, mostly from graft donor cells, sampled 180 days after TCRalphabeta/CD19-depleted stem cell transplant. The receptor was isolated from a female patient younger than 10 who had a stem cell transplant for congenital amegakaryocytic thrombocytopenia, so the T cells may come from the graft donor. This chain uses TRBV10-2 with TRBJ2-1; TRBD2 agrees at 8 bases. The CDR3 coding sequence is TGCGCCAGCGTAGCGGGGAGCTCCTACAATGAGCAGTTCTTC. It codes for CASVAGSSYNEQFF.